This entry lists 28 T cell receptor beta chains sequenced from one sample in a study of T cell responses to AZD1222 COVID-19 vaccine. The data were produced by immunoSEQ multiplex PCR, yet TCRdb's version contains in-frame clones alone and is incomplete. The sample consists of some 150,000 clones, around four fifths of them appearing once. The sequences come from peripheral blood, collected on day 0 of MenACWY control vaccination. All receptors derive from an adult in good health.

The CDR3 spells CASTIRDPKPPYGYTF. In DNA form, the CDR3 reads TGTGCCAGCACCATCCGGGACCCGAAGCCTCCCTATGGCTACACCTTC. This chain joins TRBV2 and TRBJ1-2; a weak D match, TRBD1 (5 bases). V was shortened by 7 bases and J by 4 bases, with 22 bases between the two germline ends. Germline V gene data show CDR1 as SNHLY and CDR2 as FYNNEI. This CDR3 comprises 16 residues. The full variable domain, in which reference TRBV2 and TRBJ1-2 provide the parts outside the CDR3, is EPEVTQTPSHQVTQMGQEVILRCVPISNHLYFYWYRQILGQKVEFLVSFYNNEISEKSEIFDDQFSVERPDGSNFTLKIRSTKLEDSAMYFCASTIRDPKPPYGYTFGSGTRLTVV.

The CDR3 DNA reads as TGTGCCAGCAACCCGGGACAGGGCTATGAAAAACTGTTTTTT. Protein product: CASNPGQGYEKLFF. V and J are TRBV6-5 and TRBJ1-4; the match to TRBD1 covers 9 bases. The V segment lost 7 bases and the J segment 6 bases; nucleotides outside the gene matches: 6. From germline, CDR1 is MNHEY and CDR2 SVGAGI. The CDR3 has 14 amino acids.

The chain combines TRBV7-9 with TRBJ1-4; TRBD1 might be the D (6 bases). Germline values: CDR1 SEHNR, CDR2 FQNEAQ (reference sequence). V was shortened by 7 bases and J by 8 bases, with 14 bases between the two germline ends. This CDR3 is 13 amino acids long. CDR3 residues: CASTSAQGEKLFF. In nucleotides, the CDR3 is TGTGCCAGCACCTCCGCCCAGGGGGAAAAACTGTTTTTT.

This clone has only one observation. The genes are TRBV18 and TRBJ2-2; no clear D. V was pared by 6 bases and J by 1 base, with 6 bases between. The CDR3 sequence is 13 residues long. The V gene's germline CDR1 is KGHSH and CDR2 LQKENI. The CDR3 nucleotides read TGTGCCAGCTCGAGTCTGAACACCGGGGAGCTGTTTTTT. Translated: CASSSLNTGELFF.

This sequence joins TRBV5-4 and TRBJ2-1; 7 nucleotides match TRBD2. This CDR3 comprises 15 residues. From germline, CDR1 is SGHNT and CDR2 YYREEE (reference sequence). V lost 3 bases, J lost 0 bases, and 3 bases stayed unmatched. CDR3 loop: CASSSTSSSYNEQFF. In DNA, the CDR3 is TGTGCCAGCAGCTCGACTAGCAGCTCCTACAATGAGCAGTTCTTC.

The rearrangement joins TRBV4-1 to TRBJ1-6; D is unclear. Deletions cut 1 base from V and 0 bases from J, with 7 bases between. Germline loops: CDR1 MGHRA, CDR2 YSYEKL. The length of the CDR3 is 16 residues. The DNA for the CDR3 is TGCGCCAGCAGCCAAGGGATGAGCTCCTATAATTCACCCCTCCACTTT. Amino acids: CASSQGMSSYNSPLHF.

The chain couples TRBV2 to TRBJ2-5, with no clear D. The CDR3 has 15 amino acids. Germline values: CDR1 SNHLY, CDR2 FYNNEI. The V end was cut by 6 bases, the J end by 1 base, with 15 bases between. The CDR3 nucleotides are TGTGCCAGCAGCCGGCAACCGGCGGTCCAAGAGACCCAGTACTTC. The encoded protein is CASSRQPAVQETQYF.

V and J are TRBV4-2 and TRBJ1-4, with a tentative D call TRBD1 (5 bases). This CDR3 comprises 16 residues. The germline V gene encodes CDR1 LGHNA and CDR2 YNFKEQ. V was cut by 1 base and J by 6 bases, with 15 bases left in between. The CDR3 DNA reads TGTGCCAGCAGCCAAGGGGCCGGGGCATCTTATGAAAAACTGTTTTTT. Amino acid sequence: CASSQGAGASYEKLFF.

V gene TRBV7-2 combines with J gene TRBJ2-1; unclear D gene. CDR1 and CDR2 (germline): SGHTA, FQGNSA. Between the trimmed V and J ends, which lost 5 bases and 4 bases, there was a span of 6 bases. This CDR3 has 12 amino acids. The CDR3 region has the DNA TGTGCCAGCAGCGGTTTTTACAATGAGCAGTTCTTC. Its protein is CASSGFYNEQFF. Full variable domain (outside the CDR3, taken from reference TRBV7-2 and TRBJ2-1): GAGVSQSPSNKVTEKGKDVELRCDPISGHTALYWYRQSLGQGLEFLIYFQGNSAPDKSGLPSDRFSAERTGGSVSTLTIQRTQQEDSAVYLCASSGFYNEQFFGPGTRLTVL.

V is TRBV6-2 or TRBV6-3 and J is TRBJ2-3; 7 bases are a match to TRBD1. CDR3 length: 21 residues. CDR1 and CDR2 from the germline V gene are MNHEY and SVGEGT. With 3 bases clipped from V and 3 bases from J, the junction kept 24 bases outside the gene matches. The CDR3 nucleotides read TGTGCCAGCAGTTATAACCATCGTCGATCCTCGAACAAGGGGGCAACAGATACGCAGTATTTT. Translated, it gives CASSYNHRRSSNKGATDTQYF.

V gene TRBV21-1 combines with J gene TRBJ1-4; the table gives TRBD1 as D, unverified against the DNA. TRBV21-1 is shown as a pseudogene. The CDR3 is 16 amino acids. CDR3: CASNRTGSATNEKLFF. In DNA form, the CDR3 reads TGTGCCAGCAACAGGACAGGGTCGGCAACTAATGAAAAACTGTTTTTT.

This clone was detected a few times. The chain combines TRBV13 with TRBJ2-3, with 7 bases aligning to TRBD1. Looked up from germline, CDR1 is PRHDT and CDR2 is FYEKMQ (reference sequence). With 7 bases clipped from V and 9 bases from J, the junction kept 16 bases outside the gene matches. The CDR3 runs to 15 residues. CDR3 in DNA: TGTGCCAGCACCACTCGATGGATTACAGGGGAGACGCAGTATTTT. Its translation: CASTTRWITGETQYF.

The CDR3 region is CASSLARRGGMNTEAFF. The CDR3 DNA reads TGTGCCAGCAGCTTAGCGCGGAGGGGGGGGATGAACACTGAAGCTTTCTTT. The rearrangement uses TRBV11-1 and TRBJ1-1; TRBD1 is a possible D gene (6 bases). This CDR3 spans 17 amino acids. The V end was cut by 0 bases, the J end by 0 bases, with 14 bases between. From germline, CDR1 is SGHAT and CDR2 FQDESV (reference sequence).

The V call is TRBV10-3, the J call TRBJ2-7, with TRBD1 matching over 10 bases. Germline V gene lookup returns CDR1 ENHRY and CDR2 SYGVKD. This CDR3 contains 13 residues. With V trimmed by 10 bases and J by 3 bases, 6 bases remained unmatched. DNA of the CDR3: TGTGCCAACGGACAGGGGGTTGGCTACGAGCAGTACTTC. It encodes CANGQGVGYEQYF.

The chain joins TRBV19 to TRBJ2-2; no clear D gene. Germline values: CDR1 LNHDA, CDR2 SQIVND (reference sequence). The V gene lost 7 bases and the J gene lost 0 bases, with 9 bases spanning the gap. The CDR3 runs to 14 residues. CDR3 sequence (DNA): TGTGCCAGTATGAGGACCGCGAACACCGGGGAGCTGTTTTTT. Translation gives CASMRTANTGELFF.

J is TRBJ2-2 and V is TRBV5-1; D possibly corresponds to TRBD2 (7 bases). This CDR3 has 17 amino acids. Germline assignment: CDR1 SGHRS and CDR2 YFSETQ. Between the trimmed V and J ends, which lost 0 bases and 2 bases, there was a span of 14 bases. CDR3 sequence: CASSLEVGGPNTGELFF. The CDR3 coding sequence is TGCGCCAGCAGCTTGGAAGTCGGGGGGCCCAACACCGGGGAGCTGTTTTTT.

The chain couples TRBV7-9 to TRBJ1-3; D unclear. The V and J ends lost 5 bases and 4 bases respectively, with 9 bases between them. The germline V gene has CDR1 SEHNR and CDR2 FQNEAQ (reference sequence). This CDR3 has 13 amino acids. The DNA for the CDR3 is TGTGCCAGCAGCCTATCACAAGGAAACACCATATATTTT. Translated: CASSLSQGNTIYF.

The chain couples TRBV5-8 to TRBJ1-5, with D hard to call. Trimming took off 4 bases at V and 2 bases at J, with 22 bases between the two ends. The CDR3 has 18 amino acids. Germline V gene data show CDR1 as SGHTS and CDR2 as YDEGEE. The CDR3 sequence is CASSPSPLGRSGNQPQHF. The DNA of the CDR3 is TGTGCCAGCAGCCCCAGCCCCCTCGGAAGATCCGGCAATCAGCCCCAGCATTTT.

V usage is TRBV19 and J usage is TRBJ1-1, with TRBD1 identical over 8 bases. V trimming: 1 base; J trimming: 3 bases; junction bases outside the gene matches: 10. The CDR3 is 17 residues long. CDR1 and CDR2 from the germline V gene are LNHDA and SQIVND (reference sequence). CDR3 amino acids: CASSIGGPGGRYTEAFF. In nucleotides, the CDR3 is TGTGCCAGTAGTATAGGCGGGCCAGGGGGCCGTTACACTGAAGCTTTCTTT.

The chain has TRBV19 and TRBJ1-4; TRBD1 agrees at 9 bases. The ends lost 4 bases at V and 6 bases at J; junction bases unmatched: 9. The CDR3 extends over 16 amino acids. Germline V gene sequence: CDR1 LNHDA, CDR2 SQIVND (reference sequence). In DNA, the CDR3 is TGTGCCAGTAGTACGACCCGGGACAGGGCTTATGAAAAACTGTTTTTT. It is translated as CASSTTRDRAYEKLFF.

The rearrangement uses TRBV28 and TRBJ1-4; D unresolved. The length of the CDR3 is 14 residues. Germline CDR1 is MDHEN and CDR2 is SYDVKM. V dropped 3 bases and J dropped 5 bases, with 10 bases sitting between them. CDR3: CASSFGRMNEKLFF. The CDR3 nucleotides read TGTGCCAGCAGTTTCGGCAGGATGAATGAAAAACTGTTTTTT.

In DNA, the CDR3 is TGTGCCAGCAGAGGGTGGGGGTCGGGACAGGGCGACTATGGCTACACCTTC. This encodes CASRGWGSGQGDYGYTF. The chain links TRBV28 to TRBJ1-2; 9 positions agree with TRBD1. Germline assignment: CDR1 MDHEN and CDR2 SYDVKM. This CDR3 is built from 17 residues. The V gene end was trimmed by 6 bases and the J gene end by 3 bases; junction bases not matched to a gene: 14.

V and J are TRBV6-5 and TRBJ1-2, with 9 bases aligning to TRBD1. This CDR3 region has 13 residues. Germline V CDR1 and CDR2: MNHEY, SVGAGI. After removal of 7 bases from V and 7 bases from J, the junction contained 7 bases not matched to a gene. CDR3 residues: CASNSDRGRGYTF. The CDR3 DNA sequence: TGTGCCAGCAACTCGGACAGGGGACGTGGCTACACCTTC.

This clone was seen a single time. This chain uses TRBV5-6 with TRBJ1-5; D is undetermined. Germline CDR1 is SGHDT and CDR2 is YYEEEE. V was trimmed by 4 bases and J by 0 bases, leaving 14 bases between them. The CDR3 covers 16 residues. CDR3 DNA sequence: TGTGCCAGCAGCAGAGCTGCAGATTATAGCAATCAGCCCCAGCATTTT. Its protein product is CASSRAADYSNQPQHF.

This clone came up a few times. CDR3 nucleotide sequence: TGTGCCAGCAGCTTAGTACAGACAGGGACTCTTGGCTACACCTTC. Encoded protein: CASSLVQTGTLGYTF. The chain has TRBV7-9 and TRBJ1-2; 7 bases are shared with TRBD1. V dropped 1 base and J dropped 7; count of bases not matched to a gene: 9. This CDR3 has 15 amino acids. Germline V gene lookup returns CDR1 SEHNR and CDR2 FQNEAQ (reference sequence).

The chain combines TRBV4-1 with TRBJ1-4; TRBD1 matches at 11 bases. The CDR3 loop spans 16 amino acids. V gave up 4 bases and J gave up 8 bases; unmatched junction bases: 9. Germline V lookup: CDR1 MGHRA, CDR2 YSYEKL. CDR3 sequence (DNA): TGCGCCAGCAGCCTTCCCGCCGGGACAGGGGGGGAAAAACTGTTTTTT. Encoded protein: CASSLPAGTGGEKLFF.

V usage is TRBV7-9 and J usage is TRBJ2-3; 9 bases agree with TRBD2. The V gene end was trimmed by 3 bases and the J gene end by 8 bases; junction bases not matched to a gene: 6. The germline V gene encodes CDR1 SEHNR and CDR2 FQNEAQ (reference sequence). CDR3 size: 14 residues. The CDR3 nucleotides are TGTGCCAGCAGCTTGGGCGGGGGGGCTGGTACGCAGTATTTT. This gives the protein CASSLGGGAGTQYF.

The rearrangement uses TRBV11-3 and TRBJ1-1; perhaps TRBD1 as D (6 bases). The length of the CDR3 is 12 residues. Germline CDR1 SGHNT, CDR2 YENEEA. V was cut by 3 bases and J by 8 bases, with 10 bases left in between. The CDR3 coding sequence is TGTGCCAGCAGCTTCCGGGGGGGCGAAGCTTTCTTT. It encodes CASSFRGGEAFF.